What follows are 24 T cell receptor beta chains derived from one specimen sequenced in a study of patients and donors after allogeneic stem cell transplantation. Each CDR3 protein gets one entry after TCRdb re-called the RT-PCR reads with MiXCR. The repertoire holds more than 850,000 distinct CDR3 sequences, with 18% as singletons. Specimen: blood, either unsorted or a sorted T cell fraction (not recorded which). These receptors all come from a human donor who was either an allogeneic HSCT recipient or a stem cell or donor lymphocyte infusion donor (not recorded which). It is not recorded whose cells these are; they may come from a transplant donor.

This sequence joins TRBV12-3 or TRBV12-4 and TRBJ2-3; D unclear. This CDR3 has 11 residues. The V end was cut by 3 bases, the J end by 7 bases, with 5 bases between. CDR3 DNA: TGTGCCAGCAGTTTGCCGAATACGCAGTATTTT. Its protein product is CASSLPNTQYF.

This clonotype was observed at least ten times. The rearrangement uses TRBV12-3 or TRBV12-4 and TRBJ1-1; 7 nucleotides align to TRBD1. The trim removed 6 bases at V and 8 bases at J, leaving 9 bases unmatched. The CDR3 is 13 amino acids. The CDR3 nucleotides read TGTGCCAGCAGGCCCTCCGGGACAGAAGAAGCTTTCTTT. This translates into CASRPSGTEEAFF.

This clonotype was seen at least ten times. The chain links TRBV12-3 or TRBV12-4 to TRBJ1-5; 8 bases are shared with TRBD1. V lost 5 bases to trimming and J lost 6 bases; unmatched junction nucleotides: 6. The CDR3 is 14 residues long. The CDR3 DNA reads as TGTGCCAGCAGTATGGACAGGGTGGGTCAGCCCCAGCATTTT. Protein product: CASSMDRVGQPQHF.

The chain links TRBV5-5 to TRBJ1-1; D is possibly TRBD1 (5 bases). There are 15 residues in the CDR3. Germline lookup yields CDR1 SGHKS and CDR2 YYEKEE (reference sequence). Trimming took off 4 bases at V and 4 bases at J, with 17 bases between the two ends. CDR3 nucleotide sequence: TGTGCCAGCAGCCCCCTGGGGGAAGGGCGCACTGAAGCTTTCTTT. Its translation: CASSPLGEGRTEAFF.

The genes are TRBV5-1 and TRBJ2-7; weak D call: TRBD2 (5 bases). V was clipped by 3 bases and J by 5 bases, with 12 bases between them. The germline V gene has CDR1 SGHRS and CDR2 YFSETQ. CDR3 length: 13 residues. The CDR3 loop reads CASSYLGGDEQYF. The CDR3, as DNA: TGCGCCAGCAGCTACCTCGGAGGCGACGAGCAGTACTTC. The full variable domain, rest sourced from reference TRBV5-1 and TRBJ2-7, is KAGVTQTPRYLIKTRGQQVTLSCSPISGHRSVSWYQQTPGQGLQFLFEYFSETQRNKGNFPGRFSGRQFSNSRSEMNVSTLELGDSALYLCASSYLGGDEQYFGPGTRLTVT.

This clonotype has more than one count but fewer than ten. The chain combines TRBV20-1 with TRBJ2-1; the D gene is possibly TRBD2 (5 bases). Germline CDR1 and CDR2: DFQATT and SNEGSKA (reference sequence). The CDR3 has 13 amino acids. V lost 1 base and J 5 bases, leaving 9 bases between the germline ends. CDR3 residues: CSARGGNDNEQFF. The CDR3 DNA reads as TGCAGTGCTAGAGGAGGGAACGACAATGAGCAGTTCTTC.

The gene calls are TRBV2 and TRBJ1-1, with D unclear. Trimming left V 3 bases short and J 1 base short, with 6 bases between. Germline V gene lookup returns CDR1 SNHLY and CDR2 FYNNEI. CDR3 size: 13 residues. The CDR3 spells CASSDEGNTEAFF. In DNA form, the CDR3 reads TGTGCCAGCAGTGACGAAGGGAACACTGAAGCTTTCTTT.

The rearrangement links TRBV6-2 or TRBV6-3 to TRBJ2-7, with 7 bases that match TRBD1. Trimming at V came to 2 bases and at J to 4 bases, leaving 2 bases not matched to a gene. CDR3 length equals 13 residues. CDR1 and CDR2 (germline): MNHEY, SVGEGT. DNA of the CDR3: TGTGCCAGCAGTTACGGGGGACAGTACGAGCAGTACTTC. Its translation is CASSYGGQYEQYF.

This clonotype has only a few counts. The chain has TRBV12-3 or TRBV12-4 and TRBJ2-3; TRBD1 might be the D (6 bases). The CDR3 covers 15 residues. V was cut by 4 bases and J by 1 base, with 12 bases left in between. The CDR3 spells CASSSTGSGTDTQYF. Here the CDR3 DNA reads TGTGCCAGCAGTTCAACAGGGTCGGGCACAGATACGCAGTATTTT.

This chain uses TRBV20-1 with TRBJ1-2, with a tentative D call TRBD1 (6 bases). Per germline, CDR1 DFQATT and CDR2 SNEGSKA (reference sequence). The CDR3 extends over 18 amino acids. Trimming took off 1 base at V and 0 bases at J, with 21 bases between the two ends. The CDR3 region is CSARGLGGGLRTNYGYTF. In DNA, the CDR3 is TGCAGTGCTAGAGGCCTCGGGGGGGGGCTGAGGACTAACTATGGCTACACCTTC.

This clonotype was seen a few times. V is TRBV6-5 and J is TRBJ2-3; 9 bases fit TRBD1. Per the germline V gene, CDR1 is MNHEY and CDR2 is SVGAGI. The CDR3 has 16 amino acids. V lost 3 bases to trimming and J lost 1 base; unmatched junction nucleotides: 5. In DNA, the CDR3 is TGTGCCAGCAGTTATATTCGACAGGGGGGCACAGATACGCAGTATTTT. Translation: CASSYIRQGGTDTQYF.

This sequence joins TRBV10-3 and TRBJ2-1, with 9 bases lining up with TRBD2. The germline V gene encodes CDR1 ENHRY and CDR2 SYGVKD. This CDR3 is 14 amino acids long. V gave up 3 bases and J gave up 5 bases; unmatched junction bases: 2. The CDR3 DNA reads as TGTGCCATCAGTGATAGCGGGAGCCACAATGAGCAGTTCTTC. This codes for CAISDSGSHNEQFF.

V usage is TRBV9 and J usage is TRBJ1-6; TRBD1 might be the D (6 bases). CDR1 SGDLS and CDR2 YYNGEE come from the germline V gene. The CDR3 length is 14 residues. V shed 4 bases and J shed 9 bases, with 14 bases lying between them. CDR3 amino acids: CASSSQGTGSPLHF. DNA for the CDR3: TGTGCCAGCAGCTCGCAGGGGACGGGTTCACCCCTCCACTTT.

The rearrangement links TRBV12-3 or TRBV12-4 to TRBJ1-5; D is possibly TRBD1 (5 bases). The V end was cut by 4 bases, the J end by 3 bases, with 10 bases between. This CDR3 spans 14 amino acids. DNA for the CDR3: TGTGCCAGCAGTTGGGGGGGGGTCAATCAGCCCCAGCATTTT. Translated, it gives CASSWGGVNQPQHF.

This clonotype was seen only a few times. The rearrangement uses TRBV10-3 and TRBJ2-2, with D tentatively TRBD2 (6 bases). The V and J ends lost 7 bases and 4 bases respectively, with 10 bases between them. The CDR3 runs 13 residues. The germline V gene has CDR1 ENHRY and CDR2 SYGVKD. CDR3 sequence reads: CAITPTSTGELFF. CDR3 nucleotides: TGTGCCATCACTCCGACTAGCACCGGGGAGCTGTTTTTT.

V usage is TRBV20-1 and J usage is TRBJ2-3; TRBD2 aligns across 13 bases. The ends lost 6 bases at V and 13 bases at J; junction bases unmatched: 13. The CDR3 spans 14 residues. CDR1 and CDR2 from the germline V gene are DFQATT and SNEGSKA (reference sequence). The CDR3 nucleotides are TGCAGTGCCGGACCAACTAGCGGGGGGGGTAGGGAGTATTTT. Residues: CSAGPTSGGGREYF.

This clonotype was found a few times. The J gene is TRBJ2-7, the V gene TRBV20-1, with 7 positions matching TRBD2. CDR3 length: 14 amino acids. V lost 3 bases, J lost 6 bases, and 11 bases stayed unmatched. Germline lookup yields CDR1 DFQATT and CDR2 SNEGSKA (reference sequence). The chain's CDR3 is CSASLGGRSGEQYF. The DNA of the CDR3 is TGCAGTGCTAGTTTGGGCGGGAGATCGGGCGAGCAGTACTTC.

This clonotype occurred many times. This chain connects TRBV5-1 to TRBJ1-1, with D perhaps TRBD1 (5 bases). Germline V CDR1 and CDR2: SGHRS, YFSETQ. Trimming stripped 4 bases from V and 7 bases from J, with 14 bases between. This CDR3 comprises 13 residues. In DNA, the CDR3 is TGCGCCAGCAGCATCCTCGACAGAGATGAAGCTTTCTTT. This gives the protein CASSILDRDEAFF.

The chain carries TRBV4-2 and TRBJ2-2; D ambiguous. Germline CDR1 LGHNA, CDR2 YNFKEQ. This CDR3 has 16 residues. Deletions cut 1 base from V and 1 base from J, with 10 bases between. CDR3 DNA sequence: TGTGCCAGCAGCCAAGGTGAACTGCTGAACACCGGGGAGCTGTTTTTT. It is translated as CASSQGELLNTGELFF.

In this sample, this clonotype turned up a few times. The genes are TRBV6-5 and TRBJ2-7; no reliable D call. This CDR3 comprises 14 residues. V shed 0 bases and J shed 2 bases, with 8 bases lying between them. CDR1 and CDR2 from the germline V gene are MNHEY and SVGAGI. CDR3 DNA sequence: TGTGCCAGCAGTTACTCTGTCGCGGCCTACGAGCAGTACTTC. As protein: CASSYSVAAYEQYF.

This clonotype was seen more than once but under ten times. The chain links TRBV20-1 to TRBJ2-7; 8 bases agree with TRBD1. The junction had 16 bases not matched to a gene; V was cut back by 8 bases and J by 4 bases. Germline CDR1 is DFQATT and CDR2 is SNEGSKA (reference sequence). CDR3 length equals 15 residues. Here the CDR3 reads CSTKPPKGTGYEQYF. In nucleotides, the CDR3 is TGCAGTACGAAGCCCCCCAAGGGGACAGGATACGAGCAGTACTTC.

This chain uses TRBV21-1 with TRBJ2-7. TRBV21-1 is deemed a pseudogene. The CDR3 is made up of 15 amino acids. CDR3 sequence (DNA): TGTGCCAGCAGCAGGAAGGTTGGTTCCGCCTACGAGCAGTACTTC. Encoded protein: CASSRKVGSAYEQYF.

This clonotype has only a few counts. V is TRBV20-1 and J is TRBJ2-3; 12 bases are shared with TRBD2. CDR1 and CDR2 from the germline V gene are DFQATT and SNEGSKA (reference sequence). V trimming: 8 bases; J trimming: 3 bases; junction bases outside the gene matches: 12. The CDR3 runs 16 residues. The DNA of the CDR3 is TGCAGTCTTAGCGGTATGACTAGCGGGGGAACAGATACGCAGTATTTT. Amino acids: CSLSGMTSGGTDTQYF.

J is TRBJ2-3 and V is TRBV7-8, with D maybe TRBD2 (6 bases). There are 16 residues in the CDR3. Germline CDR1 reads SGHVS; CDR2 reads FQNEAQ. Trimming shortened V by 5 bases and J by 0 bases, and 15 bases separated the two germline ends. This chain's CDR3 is CASSPLVGGSTDTQYF. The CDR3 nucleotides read TGTGCCAGCAGCCCCCTTGTGGGGGGTAGCACAGATACGCAGTATTTT.